This record covers a single T cell receptor (beta chain). In the original analysis: Researchers report that nucleated cell counts were estimated from reference gene primer amplification. Profiled with immunoSEQ multiplex PCR; TCRdb holds only in-frame clones, not every one. That table is the source of V, J and clone size, and D and trimming were worked out from the DNA. The sample yields 100,000 to 150,000 clones, 80% to 90% seen once. This specimen belongs to a study of blood T cell repertoires in COVID-19. Study context: Samples taken during acute and convalescent COVID-19 were collected in the United States, Italy and Spain.

This CDR3 has 15 amino acids. Germline V gene lookup returns CDR1 GTSNPN and CDR2 SVGIG (reference sequence). V was clipped by 0 bases and J by 2 bases; unmatched bases: 7. The source of this sequence is a man aged 45 to 65 with active or convalescent COVID-19. The specimen was peripheral blood. The rearrangement links TRBV30 to TRBJ2-7, with 7 bases aligning to TRBD2. CDR3 in DNA: TGTGCCTGGAGTGTAAAGACTAGCCCCCCCTACGAGCAGTACTTC. This sequence encodes CAWSVKTSPPYEQYF. Drawing the rest from reference TRBV30 and TRBJ2-7, the complete variable domain is SQTIHQWPATLVQPVGSPLSLECTVEGTSNPNLYWYRQAAGRGLQLLFYSVGIGQISSEVPQNLSASRPQDRQFILSSKKLLLSDSGFYLCAWSVKTSPPYEQYFGPGTRLTVT.